Below are 26 T cell receptor beta chains sequenced from a single sample in a study of shared clonotypes between healthy human individuals. Produced via immunoSEQ multiplex PCR; TCRdb's table is partial and in-frame only. The repertoire includes just over 2,000,000 clones, 90% to 95% of them detected once, and under 0.15% sits in the top ten. The sample taken for sequencing was naive CD4+ T cells sorted from blood. Subset meaning: CD45RA+ positively selected. These receptors all stem from a man between 18 and 35 years old in good health.

The gene calls are TRBV7-5 and TRBJ2-2; the table's D call, TRBD1, has no DNA check behind it. TRBV7-5 is designated a pseudogene. This CDR3 has 16 residues. The CDR3 here is CARSSSGQGGTGELFF. The DNA for the CDR3 is TGTGCCAGAAGCTCGTCGGGACAGGGGGGTACCGGGGAGCTGTTTTTT.

This clone was counted once. The chain recombines TRBV19 with TRBJ1-6, with a tentative D call TRBD1 (6 bases). Trimming left V 0 bases short and J 7 bases short, with 7 bases between. Looked up from germline, CDR1 is LNHDA and CDR2 is SQIVND (reference sequence). CDR3 length equals 14 residues. CDR3 bases: TGTGCCAGTAGTATAGATGGACAGAATTCACCCCTCCACTTT. Translating gives CASSIDGQNSPLHF.

The chain couples TRBV5-1 to TRBJ2-3, with 8 bases that match TRBD2. The CDR3 totals 16 residues. Germline V gene lookup returns CDR1 SGHRS and CDR2 YFSETQ. The trim removed 3 bases at V and 6 bases at J, leaving 12 bases unmatched. The CDR3 region has the DNA TGCGCCAGCAGCTCGATTAGCGGGGAGGGGCCCGATACGCAGTATTTT. This encodes CASSSISGEGPDTQYF.

The V call is TRBV18, the J call TRBJ1-2; D uncertain. The V gene's germline CDR1 is KGHSH and CDR2 LQKENI. The CDR3 sequence is 14 residues long. V was clipped by 0 bases and J by 6 bases, with 11 bases between them. CDR3 loop: CASSPPGGINGYTF. The CDR3 coding sequence is TGTGCCAGCTCACCACCGGGCGGCATAAATGGCTACACCTTC.

J is TRBJ2-5 and V is TRBV4-1, with 8 positions matching TRBD1. The germline V gene has CDR1 MGHRA and CDR2 YSYEKL. Trimming removed 2 bases from V and 4 bases from J; junction bases left unmatched: 6. CDR3 length: 15 residues. CDR3: CASSQRRTGRETQYF. CDR3 bases: TGCGCCAGCAGCCAACGAAGGACAGGGCGAGAGACCCAGTACTTC.

The chain combines TRBV9 with TRBJ2-2, with 8 bases aligning to TRBD2. Germline V lookup: CDR1 SGDLS, CDR2 YYNGEE. This CDR3 spans 15 amino acids. The J segment lost 5 bases and the V segment lost 4 bases, leaving 7 bases of the junction unmatched. The DNA for the CDR3 is TGTGCCAGCAGCCCCCGGGGGGGAGGTACCGGGGAGCTGTTTTTT. It specifies CASSPRGGGTGELFF.

In DNA form, the CDR3 reads TGTGCCAGTAGTATAAGCGCAGGGGGCATGAATCAGCCCCAGCATTTT. It codes for CASSISAGGMNQPQHF. V gene TRBV19 combines with J gene TRBJ1-5, with 8 positions matching TRBD1. The J segment lost 4 bases and the V segment lost 2 bases, leaving 7 bases of the junction unmatched. The CDR3 consists of 16 residues. Germline loops: CDR1 LNHDA, CDR2 SQIVND (reference sequence).

J is TRBJ2-7 and V is TRBV7-8, with a tentative D call TRBD2 (6 bases). V dropped 6 bases and J dropped 6 bases, with 9 bases sitting between them. The germline V gene has CDR1 SGHVS and CDR2 FQNEAQ. The CDR3 contains 11 residues. The chain's CDR3 is CASSWEAEQYF. The CDR3 nucleotides read TGTGCCAGCAGTTGGGAGGCCGAGCAGTACTTC.

This rearrangement joins TRBV4-3 to TRBJ2-7, with 9 nucleotides matching TRBD1. CDR3 length: 15 amino acids. Germline CDR1 is LGHNA and CDR2 is YSLEER. Unmatched junction bases numbered 4, after V lost 4 bases and J lost 0 bases. The CDR3 protein is CASSLGTGSSYEQYF. The CDR3 DNA follows: TGCGCCAGCAGCCTAGGGACAGGGTCCTCCTACGAGCAGTACTTC.

The genes are TRBV9 and TRBJ2-7, with D possibly TRBD2 on 6 matching bases. CDR1 and CDR2 (germline): SGDLS, YYNGEE. Trimming took off 1 base at V and 0 bases at J, with 11 bases between the two ends. The CDR3 length is 15 residues. The CDR3 here is CASSVTPGLSYEQYF. In DNA, the CDR3 is TGTGCCAGCAGCGTAACCCCGGGACTCTCCTACGAGCAGTACTTC. Combining the CDR3 with reference TRBV9 and TRBJ2-7 gives the whole variable domain DSGVTQTPKHLITATGQRVTLRCSPRSGDLSVYWYQQSLDQGLQFLIQYYNGEERAKGNILERFSAQQFPDLHSELNLSSLELGDSALYFCASSVTPGLSYEQYFGPGTRLTVT.

The DNA for the CDR3 is TGTGCCAGCAGCCACGGACAGCAAGAGACCCAGTACTTC. It encodes CASSHGQQETQYF. The genes are TRBV7-9 and TRBJ2-5, with D possibly being TRBD1 (6 bases). The CDR3 is 13 residues long. V lost 5 bases and J lost 2, with 9 bases in between. CDR1 and CDR2 from the germline V gene are SEHNR and FQNEAQ (reference sequence).

The rearrangement joins TRBV10-3 to TRBJ2-5; no definite D call. Trimming shortened V by 6 bases and J by 1 base, and 6 bases separated the two germline ends. This CDR3 contains 12 residues. The germline V gene has CDR1 ENHRY and CDR2 SYGVKD. The CDR3 region is CAIRDTQETQYF. Written as DNA, the CDR3 is TGTGCCATCAGAGACACCCAAGAGACCCAGTACTTC.

Points on this clone: Distinct nucleotide sequences in the sample also encode this CDR3. The rearrangement links TRBV5-4 to TRBJ2-5; 12 bases fit TRBD2. The CDR3 consists of 15 residues. The V gene's germline CDR1 is SGHNT and CDR2 YYREEE (reference sequence). J was trimmed by 1 base and V by 4 bases; bases with no gene match: 2. The CDR3 protein is CASSLTSGSQETQYF. The DNA of the CDR3 is TGTGCCAGCAGCCTGACTAGCGGGAGCCAAGAGACCCAGTACTTC.

V and J are TRBV7-9 and TRBJ1-5, with D possibly being TRBD1 (5 bases). CDR3 length equals 12 residues. V was pared by 8 bases and J by 6 bases, with 11 bases between. Germline-derived CDR1 and CDR2 are SEHNR and FQNEAQ (reference sequence). CDR3 sequence: CASGWGTQPQHF. The CDR3 bases are TGTGCCAGCGGGTGGGGGACTCAGCCCCAGCATTTT.

This chain uses TRBV6-1 with TRBJ2-1; 10 bases are shared with TRBD2. Germline CDR1 MNHNS, CDR2 SASEGT. V dropped 5 bases and J dropped 3; count of bases not matched to a gene: 4. The CDR3 contains 15 residues. The CDR3 protein is CASSRSGGNYNEQFF. CDR3 sequence (DNA): TGTGCCAGCAGTCGTAGCGGGGGGAACTACAATGAGCAGTTCTTC.

This clone appeared a single time. Additional DNA sequences in this sample encode the identical CDR3. This chain connects TRBV11-2 to TRBJ1-1; D is uncertain. The CDR3 covers 13 residues. Trimming pared 1 base from V and 1 base from J, leaving 4 bases between. The germline V gene encodes CDR1 SGHAT and CDR2 FQNNGV. The CDR3 region has the DNA TGTGCCAGCAGCTTAGGCAGGAACACTGAAGCTTTCTTT. Residues: CASSLGRNTEAFF.

This chain links TRBV7-9 with TRBJ2-2; D unclear. Trimming left V 5 bases short and J 4 bases short, with 14 bases between. The CDR3 spans 15 residues. The V gene's germline CDR1 is SEHNR and CDR2 FQNEAQ (reference sequence). For the CDR3, the DNA is TGTGCCAGCAGCCCCCGGCTCGCAGGCACCGGGGAGCTGTTTTTT. Protein product: CASSPRLAGTGELFF.

As to this clone: The sample contains more than one DNA sequence encoding this CDR3. The CDR3 protein is CASSPTRNTEAFF. CDR3 in DNA: TGTGCCAGCTCACCCACACGGAACACTGAAGCTTTCTTT. The chain carries TRBV18 and TRBJ1-1; no clear D gene. Germline V CDR1 and CDR2: KGHSH, LQKENI. The CDR3 loop spans 13 amino acids. Trimming took 3 bases from V and 1 from J, leaving 6 bases between them.

The chain carries TRBV30 and TRBJ1-6; D perhaps matches TRBD1 (6 bases). V gave up 3 bases and J gave up 4 bases, with 7 bases separating them. This CDR3 has 13 residues. The germline gives CDR1 GTSNPN, CDR2 SVGIG (reference sequence). In DNA, the CDR3 is TGTGCCTGGAGAGGACAGTATAATTCACCCCTCCACTTT. It translates to CAWRGQYNSPLHF.

The chain uses TRBV5-1 and TRBJ1-1, with 12 nucleotides matching TRBD1. This CDR3 has 15 residues. The germline gives CDR1 SGHRS, CDR2 YFSETQ. The ends lost 0 bases at V and 4 bases at J; junction bases unmatched: 1. CDR3 nucleotide sequence: TGCGCCAGCAGCTTGGCGGGACAGGGGGCCACTGAAGCTTTCTTT. Protein: CASSLAGQGATEAFF.

Worth noting for this clone: With a much larger clone just one base away, this may be a read error. V usage is TRBV30 and J usage is TRBJ1-1, with D uncertain. This CDR3 region has 13 residues. Germline CDR1 GTSNPN, CDR2 SVGIG (reference sequence). CDR3 amino acids: CAWSPKGGTEASF. The CDR3 DNA is TGTGCCTGGAGTCCTAAGGGAGGCACTGAAGCTTCCTTT. Combining the CDR3 with reference TRBV30 and TRBJ1-1 gives the whole variable domain SQTIHQWPATLVQPVGSPLSLECTVEGTSNPNLYWYRQAAGRGLQLLFYSVGIGQISSEVPQNLSASRPQDRQFILSSKKLLLSDSGFYLCAWSPKGGTEASFGQGTRLTVV.

J is TRBJ2-7 and V is TRBV27, with 8 bases fitting TRBD2. The CDR3 consists of 15 residues. Germline values: CDR1 MNHEY, CDR2 SMNVEV (reference sequence). Losses at the gene ends were 4 bases for V and 3 bases for J; bases not matched to a gene: 8. CDR3 DNA sequence: TGTGCCAGCAGTTCGTTGCTAGCGGGCCGCTACGAGCAGTACTTC. Translating it yields CASSSLLAGRYEQYF.

The gene calls are TRBV15 and TRBJ2-5; D is undetermined. This CDR3 is 11 amino acids long. In germline, CDR1 is LNHNV, CDR2 YYDKDF (reference sequence). V was cut by 1 base and J by 11 bases, with 8 bases left in between. In DNA, the CDR3 is TGTGCCACCAGCAGAGGGACGGAACAGTACTTC. This translates into CATSRGTEQYF.

The chain employs TRBV10-2 and TRBJ2-5; 7 nucleotides align to TRBD1. V gave up 6 bases and J gave up 3 bases; unmatched junction bases: 16. The CDR3 totals 17 residues. Per germline, CDR1 WSHSY and CDR2 SAAADI. DNA for the CDR3: TGCGCCAGCAGCCCGAAGACGACAGGGAAGAAGAAAGAGACCCAGTACTTC. As protein: CASSPKTTGKKKETQYF.

V and J are TRBV4-3 and TRBJ1-5, with D perhaps TRBD1 (6 bases). CDR3 length equals 14 residues. The V gene lost 0 bases and the J gene lost 4 bases, with 7 bases spanning the gap. CDR1 and CDR2 from the germline V gene are LGHNA and YSLEER. The CDR3 here is CASSQDQGNQPQHF. The CDR3 nucleotides are TGCGCCAGCAGCCAAGATCAGGGGAATCAGCCCCAGCATTTT.

The rearrangement links TRBV9 to TRBJ2-7, with a possible D match to TRBD1 (6 bases). Trimming stripped 3 bases from V and 3 bases from J, with 19 bases between. Germline CDR1 reads SGDLS; CDR2 reads YYNGEE. The CDR3 spans 16 residues. The CDR3 spells CASSDETTGFGYEQYF. CDR3 DNA: TGTGCCAGCAGCGATGAGACTACAGGGTTTGGCTACGAGCAGTACTTC.